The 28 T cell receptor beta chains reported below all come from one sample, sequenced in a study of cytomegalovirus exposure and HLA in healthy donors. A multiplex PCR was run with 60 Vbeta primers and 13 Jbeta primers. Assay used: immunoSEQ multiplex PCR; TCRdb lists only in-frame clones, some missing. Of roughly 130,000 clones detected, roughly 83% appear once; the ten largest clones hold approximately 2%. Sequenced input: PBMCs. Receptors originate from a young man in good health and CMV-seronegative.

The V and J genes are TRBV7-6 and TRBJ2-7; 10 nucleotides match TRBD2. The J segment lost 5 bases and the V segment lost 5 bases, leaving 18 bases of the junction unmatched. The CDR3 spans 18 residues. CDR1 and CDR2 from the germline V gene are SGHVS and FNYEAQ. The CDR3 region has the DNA TGTGCCAGCAGCCTCATAGCCCATCTAGCGGGAGCATCCCACGAGCAGTACTTC. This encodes CASSLIAHLAGASHEQYF.

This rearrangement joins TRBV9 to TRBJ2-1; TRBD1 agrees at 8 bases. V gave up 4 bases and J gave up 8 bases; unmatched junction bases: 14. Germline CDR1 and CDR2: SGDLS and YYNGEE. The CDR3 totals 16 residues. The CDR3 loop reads CASSPRIGQGSDEQFF. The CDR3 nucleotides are TGTGCCAGCAGCCCCCGCATCGGACAGGGATCCGATGAGCAGTTCTTC.

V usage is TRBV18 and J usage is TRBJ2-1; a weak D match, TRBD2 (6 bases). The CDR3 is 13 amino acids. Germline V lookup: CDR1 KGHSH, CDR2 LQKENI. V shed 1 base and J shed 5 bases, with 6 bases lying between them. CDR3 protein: CASSPQRDNEQFF. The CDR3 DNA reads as TGTGCCAGCTCACCACAGCGGGACAATGAGCAGTTCTTC.

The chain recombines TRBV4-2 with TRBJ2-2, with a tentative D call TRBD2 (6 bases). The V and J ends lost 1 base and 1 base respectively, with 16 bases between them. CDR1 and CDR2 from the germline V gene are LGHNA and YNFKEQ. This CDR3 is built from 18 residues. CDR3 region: CASSQVLRRGGNTGELFF. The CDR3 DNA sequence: TGTGCCAGCAGCCAAGTATTACGGCGGGGAGGGAACACCGGGGAGCTGTTTTTT.

CDR3 protein: CASSGDFYGYTF. As DNA, the CDR3 is TGTGCCAGCAGTGGGGACTTCTATGGCTACACCTTC. This sequence joins TRBV25-1 and TRBJ1-2, with a possible D match to TRBD1 (5 bases). The germline gives CDR1 MGHDK, CDR2 SYGVNS. The CDR3 covers 12 residues. Trimming pared 4 bases from V and 4 bases from J, leaving 7 bases between.

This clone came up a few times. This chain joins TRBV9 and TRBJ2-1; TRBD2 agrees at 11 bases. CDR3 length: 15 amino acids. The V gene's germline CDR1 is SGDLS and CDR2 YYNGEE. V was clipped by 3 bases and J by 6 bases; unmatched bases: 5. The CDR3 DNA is TGTGCCAGCAGCGACCTAGCGGGAGGAATCAATGAGCAGTTCTTC. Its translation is CASSDLAGGINEQFF.

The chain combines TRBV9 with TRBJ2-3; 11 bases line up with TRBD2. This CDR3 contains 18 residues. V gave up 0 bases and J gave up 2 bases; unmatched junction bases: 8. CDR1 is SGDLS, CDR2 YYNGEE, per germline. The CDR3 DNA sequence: TGTGCCAGCAGCGTAGGCCTAGCGGGAGGTATTAACACAGATACGCAGTATTTT. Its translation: CASSVGLAGGINTDTQYF.

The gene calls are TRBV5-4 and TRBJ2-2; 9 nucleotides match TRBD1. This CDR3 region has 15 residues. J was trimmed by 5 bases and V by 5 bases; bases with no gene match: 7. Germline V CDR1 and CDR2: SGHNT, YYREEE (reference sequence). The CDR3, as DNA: TGTGCCAGCAGTCCCGGGACAGGGTATACCGGGGAGCTGTTTTTT. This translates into CASSPGTGYTGELFF.

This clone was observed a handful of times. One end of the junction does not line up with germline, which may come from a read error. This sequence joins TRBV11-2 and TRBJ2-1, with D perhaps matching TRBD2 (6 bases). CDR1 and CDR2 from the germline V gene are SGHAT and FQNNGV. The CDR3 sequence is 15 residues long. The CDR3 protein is CAGSFYGGDYNEQFF. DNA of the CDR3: TGTGCCGGCAGCTTTTATGGCGGGGATTACAATGAGCAGTTCTTC.

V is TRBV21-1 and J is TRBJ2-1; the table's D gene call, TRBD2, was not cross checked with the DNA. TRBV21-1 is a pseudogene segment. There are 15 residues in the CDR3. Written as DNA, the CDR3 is TGTGCCAGCAGCAAGGAGGGGTTTACCTACAATGAGCAGTTCTTC. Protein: CASSKEGFTYNEQFF.

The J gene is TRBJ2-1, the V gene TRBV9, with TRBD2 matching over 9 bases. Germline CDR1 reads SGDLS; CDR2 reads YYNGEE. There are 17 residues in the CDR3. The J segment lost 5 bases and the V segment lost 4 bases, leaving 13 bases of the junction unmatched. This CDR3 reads CASSPRGSGSSNNEQFF. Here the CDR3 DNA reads TGTGCCAGCAGCCCCCGAGGTAGCGGGAGTAGCAACAATGAGCAGTTCTTC.

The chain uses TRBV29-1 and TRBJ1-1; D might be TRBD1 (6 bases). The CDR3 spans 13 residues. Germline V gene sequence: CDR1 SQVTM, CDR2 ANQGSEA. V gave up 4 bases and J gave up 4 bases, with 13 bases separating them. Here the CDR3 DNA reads TGCAGCGTTGCCCGGGACATTTCCACTGAAGCTTTCTTT. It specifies CSVARDISTEAFF.

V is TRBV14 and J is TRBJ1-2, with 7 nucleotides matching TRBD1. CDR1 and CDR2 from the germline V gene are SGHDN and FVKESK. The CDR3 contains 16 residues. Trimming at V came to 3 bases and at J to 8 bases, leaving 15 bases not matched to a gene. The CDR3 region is CASSQEVKGAPEGYTF. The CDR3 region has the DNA TGTGCCAGCAGCCAGGAGGTAAAGGGGGCGCCTGAGGGCTACACCTTC.

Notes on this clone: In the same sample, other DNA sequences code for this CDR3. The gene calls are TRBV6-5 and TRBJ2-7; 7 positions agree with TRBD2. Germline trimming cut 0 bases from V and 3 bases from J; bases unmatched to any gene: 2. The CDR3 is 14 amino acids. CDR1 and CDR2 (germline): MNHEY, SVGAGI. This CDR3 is CASSYSGGNYEQYF. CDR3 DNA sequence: TGTGCCAGCAGTTACTCGGGAGGGAACTACGAGCAGTACTTC.

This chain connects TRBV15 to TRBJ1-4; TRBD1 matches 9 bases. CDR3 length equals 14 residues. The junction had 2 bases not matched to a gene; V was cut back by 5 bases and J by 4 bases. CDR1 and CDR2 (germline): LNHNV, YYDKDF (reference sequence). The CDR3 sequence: CATSWTGDNEKLFF. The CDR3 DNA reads TGTGCCACCAGCTGGACAGGGGATAATGAAAAACTGTTTTTT.

CDR3 protein: CASSELRVEQYF. The DNA of the CDR3 is TGTGCCAGCAGTGAGTTGAGGGTCGAGCAGTACTTC. The V gene is TRBV6-1, the J gene TRBJ2-7, with D possibly being TRBD2 (5 bases). V lost 3 bases and J 6 bases, leaving 9 bases between the germline ends. In germline, CDR1 is MNHNS, CDR2 SASEGT. The CDR3 length is 12 residues.

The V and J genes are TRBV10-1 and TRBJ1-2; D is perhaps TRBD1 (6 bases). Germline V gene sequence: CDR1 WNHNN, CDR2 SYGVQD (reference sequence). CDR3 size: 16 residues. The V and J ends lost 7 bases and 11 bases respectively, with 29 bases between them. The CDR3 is CASTTRTETGVPGYTF. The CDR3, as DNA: TGCGCCAGCACCACAAGGACCGAGACAGGTGTCCCGGGGTACACCTTC.

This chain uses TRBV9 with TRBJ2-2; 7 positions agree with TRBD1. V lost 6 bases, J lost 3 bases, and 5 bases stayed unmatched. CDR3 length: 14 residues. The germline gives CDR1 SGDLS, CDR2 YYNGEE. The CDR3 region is CASTPGQYTGELFF. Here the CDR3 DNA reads TGTGCCAGCACCCCGGGACAGTACACCGGGGAGCTGTTTTTT.

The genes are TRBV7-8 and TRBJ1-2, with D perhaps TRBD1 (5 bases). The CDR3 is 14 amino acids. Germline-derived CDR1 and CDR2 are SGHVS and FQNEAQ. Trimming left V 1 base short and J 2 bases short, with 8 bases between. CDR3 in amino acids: CASSLESGNYGYTF. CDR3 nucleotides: TGTGCCAGCAGCTTAGAGTCAGGGAACTATGGCTACACCTTC.

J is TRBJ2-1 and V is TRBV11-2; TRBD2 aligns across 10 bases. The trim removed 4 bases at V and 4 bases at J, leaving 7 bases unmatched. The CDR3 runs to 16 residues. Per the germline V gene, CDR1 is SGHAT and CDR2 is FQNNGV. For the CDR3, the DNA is TGTGCCAGCAGCTCGCCTAGCGGGAGCAAATACAATGAGCAGTTCTTC. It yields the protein CASSSPSGSKYNEQFF.

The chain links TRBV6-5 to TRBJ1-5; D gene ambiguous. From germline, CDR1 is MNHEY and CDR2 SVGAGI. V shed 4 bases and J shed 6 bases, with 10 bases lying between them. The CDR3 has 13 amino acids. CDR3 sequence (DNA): TGTGCCAGCAGTTTGTTACTTGGTCAGCCCCAGCATTTT. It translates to CASSLLLGQPQHF.

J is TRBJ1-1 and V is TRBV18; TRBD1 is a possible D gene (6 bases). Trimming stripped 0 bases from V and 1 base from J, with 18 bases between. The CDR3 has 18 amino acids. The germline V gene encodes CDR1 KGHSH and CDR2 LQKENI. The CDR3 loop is CASSPPGLAGARNTEAFF. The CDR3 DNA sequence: TGTGCCAGCTCACCACCTGGTTTAGCGGGGGCGCGGAACACTGAAGCTTTCTTT. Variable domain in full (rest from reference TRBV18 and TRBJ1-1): NAGVMQNPRHLVRRRGQEARLRCSPMKGHSHVYWYRQLPEEGLKFMVYLQKENIIDESGMPKERFSAEFPKEGPSILRIQQVVRGDSAAYFCASSPPGLAGARNTEAFFGQGTRLTVV.

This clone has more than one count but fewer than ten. CDR3 protein: CASRDRGVQPQHF. CDR3 nucleotide sequence: TGTGCCAGCAGAGACAGGGGCGTTCAGCCCCAGCATTTT. The rearrangement uses TRBV6-6 and TRBJ1-5; 8 positions match TRBD1. The CDR3 contains 13 residues. V dropped 6 bases and J dropped 6; count of bases not matched to a gene: 4. Germline V gene data show CDR1 as MNHNY and CDR2 as SVGAGI (reference sequence).

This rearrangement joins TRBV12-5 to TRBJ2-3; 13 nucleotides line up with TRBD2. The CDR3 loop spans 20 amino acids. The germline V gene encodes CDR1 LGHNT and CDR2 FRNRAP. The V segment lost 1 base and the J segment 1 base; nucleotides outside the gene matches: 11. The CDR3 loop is CASGLGLGLAGEYRTDTQYF. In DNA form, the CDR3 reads TGTGCTAGTGGTTTGGGACTCGGACTAGCGGGAGAGTACCGCACAGATACGCAGTATTTT.

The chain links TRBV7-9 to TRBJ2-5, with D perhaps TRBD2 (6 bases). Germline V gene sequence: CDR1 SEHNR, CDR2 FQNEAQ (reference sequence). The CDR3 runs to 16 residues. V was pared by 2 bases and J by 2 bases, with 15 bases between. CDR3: CASSLFGLAGQETQYF. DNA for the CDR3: TGTGCCAGCAGCTTATTTGGTCTGGCGGGACAAGAGACCCAGTACTTC.

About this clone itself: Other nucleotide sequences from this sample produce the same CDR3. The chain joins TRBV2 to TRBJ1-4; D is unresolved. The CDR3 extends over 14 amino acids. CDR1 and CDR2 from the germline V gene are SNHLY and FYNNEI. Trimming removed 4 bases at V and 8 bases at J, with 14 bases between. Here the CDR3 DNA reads TGTGCCAGCAGTGGCAGGTTATATAACGAAAAACTGTTTTTT. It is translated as CASSGRLYNEKLFF.

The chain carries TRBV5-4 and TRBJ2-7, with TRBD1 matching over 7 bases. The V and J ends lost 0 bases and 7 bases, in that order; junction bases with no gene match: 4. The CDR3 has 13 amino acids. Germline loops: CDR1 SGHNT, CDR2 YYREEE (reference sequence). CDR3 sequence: CASSLEGAQEQYF. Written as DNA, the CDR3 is TGTGCCAGCAGCTTGGAGGGGGCGCAGGAGCAGTACTTC.

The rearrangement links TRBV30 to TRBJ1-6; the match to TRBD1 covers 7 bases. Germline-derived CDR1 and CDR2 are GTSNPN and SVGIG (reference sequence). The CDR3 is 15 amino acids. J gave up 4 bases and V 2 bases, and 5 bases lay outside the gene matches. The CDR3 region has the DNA TGTGCCTGGAGTTTGGCGGGACAGTATAATTCACCCCTCCACTTT. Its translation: CAWSLAGQYNSPLHF.